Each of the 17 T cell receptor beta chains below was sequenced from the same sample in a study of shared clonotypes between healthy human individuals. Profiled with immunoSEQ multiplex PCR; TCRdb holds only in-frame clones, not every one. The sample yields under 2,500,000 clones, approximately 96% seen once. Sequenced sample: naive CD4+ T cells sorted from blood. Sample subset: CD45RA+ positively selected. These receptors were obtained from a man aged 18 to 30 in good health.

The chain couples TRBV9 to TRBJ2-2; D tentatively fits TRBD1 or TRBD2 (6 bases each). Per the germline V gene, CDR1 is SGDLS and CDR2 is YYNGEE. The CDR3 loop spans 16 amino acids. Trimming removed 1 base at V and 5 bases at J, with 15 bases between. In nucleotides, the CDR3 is TGTGCCAGCAGCGTAACGGGGGCCCCGTATACCGGGGAGCTGTTTTTT. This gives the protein CASSVTGAPYTGELFF.

CDR3 region: CASSLGLAYNEQFF. CDR3 in DNA: TGTGCCAGCAGCTTAGGTCTAGCCTACAATGAGCAGTTCTTC. This chain joins TRBV11-3 and TRBJ2-1; D unclear. CDR3 length: 14 residues. The V gene lost 1 base and the J gene lost 2 bases, with 6 bases spanning the gap. CDR1 and CDR2 from the germline V gene are SGHNT and YENEEA. Variable domain in full (rest from reference TRBV11-3 and TRBJ2-1): EAGVVQSPRYKIIEKKQPVAFWCNPISGHNTLYWYLQNLGQGPELLIRYENEEAVDDSQLPKDRFSAERLKGVDSTLKIQPAELGDSAVYLCASSLGLAYNEQFFGPGTRLTVL.

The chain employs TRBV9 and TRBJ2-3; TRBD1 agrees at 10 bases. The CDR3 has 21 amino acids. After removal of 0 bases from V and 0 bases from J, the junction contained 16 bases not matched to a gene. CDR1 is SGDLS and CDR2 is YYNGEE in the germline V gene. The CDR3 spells CASSVAPGTGDTSTSTDTQYF. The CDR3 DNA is TGTGCCAGCAGCGTAGCCCCCGGGACAGGGGATACCTCGACTAGCACAGATACGCAGTATTTT. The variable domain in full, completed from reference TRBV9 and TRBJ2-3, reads DSGVTQTPKHLITATGQRVTLRCSPRSGDLSVYWYQQSLDQGLQFLIQYYNGEERAKGNILERFSAQQFPDLHSELNLSSLELGDSALYFCASSVAPGTGDTSTSTDTQYFGPGTRLTVL.

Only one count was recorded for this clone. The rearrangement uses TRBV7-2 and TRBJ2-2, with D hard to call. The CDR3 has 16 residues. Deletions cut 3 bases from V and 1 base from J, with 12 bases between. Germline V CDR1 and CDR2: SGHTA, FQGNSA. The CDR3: CASSFPMVGNTGELFF. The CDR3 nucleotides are TGTGCCAGCAGCTTCCCTATGGTCGGGAACACCGGGGAGCTGTTTTTT.

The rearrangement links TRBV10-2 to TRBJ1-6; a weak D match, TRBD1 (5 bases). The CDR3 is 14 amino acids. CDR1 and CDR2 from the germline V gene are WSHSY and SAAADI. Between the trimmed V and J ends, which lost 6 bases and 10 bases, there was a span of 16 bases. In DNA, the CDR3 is TGCGCCAGCAGCACCGGGACTACTACCTCACCCCTCCACTTT. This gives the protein CASSTGTTTSPLHF.

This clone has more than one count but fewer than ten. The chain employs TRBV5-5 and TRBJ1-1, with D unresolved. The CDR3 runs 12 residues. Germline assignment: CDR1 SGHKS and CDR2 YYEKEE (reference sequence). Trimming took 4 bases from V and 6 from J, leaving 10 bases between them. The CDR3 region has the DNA TGTGCCAGCAGCCTAGGGATGGCTGAAGCTTTCTTT. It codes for CASSLGMAEAFF.

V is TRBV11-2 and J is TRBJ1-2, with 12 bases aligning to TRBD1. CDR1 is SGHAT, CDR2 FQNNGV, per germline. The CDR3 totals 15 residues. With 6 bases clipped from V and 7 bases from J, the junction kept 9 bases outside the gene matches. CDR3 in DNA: TGTGCCAGCAGTGAACCGGGACAGGGGGCGGTTGGCTACACCTTC. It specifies CASSEPGQGAVGYTF.

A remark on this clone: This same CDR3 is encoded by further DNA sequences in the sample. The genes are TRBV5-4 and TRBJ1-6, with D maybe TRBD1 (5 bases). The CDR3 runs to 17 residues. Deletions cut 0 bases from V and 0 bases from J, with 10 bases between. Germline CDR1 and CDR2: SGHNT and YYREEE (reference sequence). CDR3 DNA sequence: TGTGCCAGCAGCTTGGGAGGGGCCAGCTCCTATAATTCACCCCTCCACTTT. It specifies CASSLGGASSYNSPLHF.

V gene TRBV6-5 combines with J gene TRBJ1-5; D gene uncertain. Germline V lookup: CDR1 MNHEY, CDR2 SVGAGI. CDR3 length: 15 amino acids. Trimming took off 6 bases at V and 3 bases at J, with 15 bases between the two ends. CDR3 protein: CASSRGRLANQPQHF. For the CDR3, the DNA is TGTGCCAGCAGCCGTGGTCGGTTGGCCAATCAGCCCCAGCATTTT.

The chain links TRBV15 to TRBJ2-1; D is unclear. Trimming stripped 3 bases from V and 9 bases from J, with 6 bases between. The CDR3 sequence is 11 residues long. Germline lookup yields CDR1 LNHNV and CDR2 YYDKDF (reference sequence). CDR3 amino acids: CATSSATEQFF. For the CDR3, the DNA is TGTGCCACCAGCAGCGCTACTGAGCAGTTCTTC.

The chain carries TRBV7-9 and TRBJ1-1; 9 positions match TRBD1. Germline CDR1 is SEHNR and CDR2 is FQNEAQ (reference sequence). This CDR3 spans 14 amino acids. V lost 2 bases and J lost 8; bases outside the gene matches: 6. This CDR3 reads CASSLTGGLIEAFF. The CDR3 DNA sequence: TGTGCCAGCAGCTTAACAGGGGGCTTAATAGAAGCTTTCTTT. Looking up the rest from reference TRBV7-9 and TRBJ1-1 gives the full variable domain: DTGVSQNPRHKITKRGQNVTFRCDPISEHNRLYWYRQTLGQGPEFLTYFQNEAQLEKSRLLSDRFSAERPKGSFSTLEIQRTEQGDSAMYLCASSLTGGLIEAFFGQGTRLTVV.

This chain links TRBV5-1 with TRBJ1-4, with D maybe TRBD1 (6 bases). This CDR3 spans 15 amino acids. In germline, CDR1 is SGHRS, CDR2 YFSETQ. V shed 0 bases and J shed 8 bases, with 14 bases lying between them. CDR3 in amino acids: CASSLEGGRREKLFF. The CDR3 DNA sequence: TGCGCCAGCAGCTTGGAAGGGGGGCGGAGGGAAAAACTGTTTTTT. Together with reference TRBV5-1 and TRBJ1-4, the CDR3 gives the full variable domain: KAGVTQTPRYLIKTRGQQVTLSCSPISGHRSVSWYQQTPGQGLQFLFEYFSETQRNKGNFPGRFSGRQFSNSRSEMNVSTLELGDSALYLCASSLEGGRREKLFFGSGTQLSVL.

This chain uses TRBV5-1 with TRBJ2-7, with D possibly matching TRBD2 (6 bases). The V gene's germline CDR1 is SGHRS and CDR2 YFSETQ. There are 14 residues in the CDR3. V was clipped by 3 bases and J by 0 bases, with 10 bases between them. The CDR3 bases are TGCGCCAGCAGCTACCTCGGGGGCTCCTACGAGCAGTACTTC. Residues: CASSYLGGSYEQYF.

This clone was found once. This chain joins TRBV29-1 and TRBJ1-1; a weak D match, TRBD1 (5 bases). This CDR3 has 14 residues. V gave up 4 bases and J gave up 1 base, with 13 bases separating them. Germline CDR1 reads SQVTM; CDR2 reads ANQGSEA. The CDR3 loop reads CSVVIPGRNTEAFF. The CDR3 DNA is TGCAGCGTTGTAATACCAGGGAGGAACACTGAAGCTTTCTTT.

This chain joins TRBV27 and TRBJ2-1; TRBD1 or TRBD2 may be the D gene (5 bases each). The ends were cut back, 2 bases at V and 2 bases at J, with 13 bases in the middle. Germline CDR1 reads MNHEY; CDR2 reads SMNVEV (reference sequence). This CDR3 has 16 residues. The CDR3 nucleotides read TGTGCCAGCAGTTTAGGGACGGCTAGCCCCTACAATGAGCAGTTCTTC. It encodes CASSLGTASPYNEQFF.

The CDR3 nucleotides read TGCGCCAGCAGTGAGATGAAGGGGATCGGCTATGGCTACACCTTC. Amino acid sequence: CASSEMKGIGYGYTF. The chain is built from TRBV10-2 and TRBJ1-2, with D perhaps TRBD1 (5 bases). From germline, CDR1 is WSHSY and CDR2 SAAADI. V was clipped by 2 bases and J by 4 bases, with 14 bases between them. This CDR3 has 15 amino acids.

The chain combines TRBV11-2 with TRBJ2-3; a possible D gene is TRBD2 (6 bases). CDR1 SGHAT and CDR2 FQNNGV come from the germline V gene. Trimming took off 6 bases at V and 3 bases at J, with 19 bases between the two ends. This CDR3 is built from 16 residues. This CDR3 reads CASSLQRGRGTDTQYF. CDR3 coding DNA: TGTGCCAGCAGTCTCCAAAGGGGCCGGGGGACAGATACGCAGTATTTT.